The T cell receptor beta chain under discussion was sequenced for a study of shared clonotypes between healthy human individuals. CDR3 length: 12 residues. Trimming stripped 3 bases from V and 6 bases from J, with 5 bases between. The germline V gene has CDR1 LNHDA and CDR2 SQIVND (reference sequence). Assay: immunoSEQ multiplex PCR; the TCRdb copy retains only in-frame clones and omits some. The data show about 450,000 clones, 70% to 80% seen once. The sequence came from a woman between 40 and 50 years old in good health. Some clones in this sample may be carry-over from other donors' samples. The V gene is TRBV19, the J gene TRBJ2-2; D is ambiguous. Sequencing input: PBMCs. Here the CDR3 DNA reads TGTGCCAGTAGTATCAGTTCCGGGGAGCTGTTTTTT. Translating gives CASSISSGELFF.